The clone carrying this TCR beta chain appeared many times. The antigen is not known. This sample is part of a study of T cells in Graves' hyperthyroidism and ophthalmopathy. In the study overall: Peripheral blood sampling occurred at initial diagnosis, before any treatment. Study results and limitations: The model foresaw ophthalmopathy a median about 6.1 months prior to onset. Among thyroid clonotypes expanded above 0.001, most also appeared in blood.

Reasons for excluding patients were uncontrolled infection, other autoimmune disease, pregnancy or lactation. The investigators amplified TCR beta CDR3 regions from RNA transcripts. When the TCR CDR3 underwent first-round RT-PCR, the HTBI primer set was used. TCRdb re-derived calls from the multiplex PCR reads in MiXCR, one entry per CDR3 protein. The data show 350,000 or so distinct CDR3 sequences, around a sixth seen once. The CDR3 is 16 amino acids. Unmatched junction bases numbered 5, after V lost 2 bases and J lost 0 bases. J is TRBJ2-3 and V is TRBV12-3 or TRBV12-4; 7 bases are a match to TRBD1. This sequence was found in a woman in her forties or fifties with Graves' hyperthyroidism. The sample was blood. As DNA, the CDR3 is TGTGCCAGCAGTTTACGGGCGACAGGGAGCACAGATACGCAGTATTTT. This sequence encodes CASSLRATGSTDTQYF.